This TCR beta chain was sequenced for a study of cytomegalovirus exposure and HLA in healthy donors. Study summary: The study's early data release held approximately 91 million unique TCRs from HLA-typed donors.

Healthy bone marrow donors made up the donor group. The PCR employed 60 Vbeta primers together with 13 Jbeta primers. Measured with immunoSEQ multiplex PCR; TCRdb has only the in-frame clones, and not every one. The sample records about 83,000 clones, more than 60% being singletons. Study results and caveats: The authors judged a highly shared variant cluster likely a sequencing artifact.

Germline V gene lookup returns CDR1 SGHRS and CDR2 YFSETQ. The ends lost 4 bases at V and 6 bases at J; junction bases unmatched: 4. The CDR3 is 14 residues long. Concerning this clone: The antigen is not known.

This chain connects TRBV5-1 to TRBJ1-5; 10 bases fit TRBD1. This clonotype originated in a man between 18 and 35 years old in good health and CMV-seropositive. Sample: PBMCs. CDR3 loop: CASSRQGAGQPQHF. The CDR3, as DNA: TGCGCCAGCAGCCGACAGGGGGCGGGTCAGCCCCAGCATTTT.